What follows are 21 T cell receptor beta chains derived from one specimen sequenced in a study of spatial heterogeneity in lung cancer. No cognate antigen is known for these TCRs. Regarding the study as a whole: Mutation counts in tumors were tracked by counts of expanded intratumoral alpha and beta TCRs.

Each CDR3 protein is one row after TCRdb ran MiXCR on the 5' RACE reads. The sample carries about 3,500 distinct CDR3 sequences, 4.5% to 5.5% recorded once. Time point denoted: sample taken at primary tumor resection. The sample was lung tumor tissue, taken at surgery. These receptors were collected from a female donor with early-stage non-small cell lung cancer.

By share, this clonotype counts as medium-sized. A library made for alpha chains picked up this beta chain off target, so its size means little. The chain joins TRBV12-3 or TRBV12-4 to TRBJ1-2, with a weak D call TRBD1 (5 bases). This CDR3 has 12 amino acids. Trimming left V 9 bases short and J 0 bases short, with 8 bases between. The CDR3 sequence is CASKGANYGYTF. DNA for the CDR3: TGTGCCAGTAAAGGGGCTAACTATGGCTACACCTTC.

This clonotype was recorded at least ten times. Since it is a stray read in a library aimed at alpha chains, this beta chain has a size that is not meaningful. This sequence joins TRBV9 and TRBJ2-3; no definite D call. The CDR3 covers 14 residues. Germline V CDR1 and CDR2: SGDLS, YYNGEE. V was pared by 1 base and J by 2 bases, with 8 bases between. CDR3 bases: TGTGCCAGCAGCGTAAACCCCTTCACAGATACGCAGTATTTT. Its translation: CASSVNPFTDTQYF. Variable domain in full (rest from reference TRBV9 and TRBJ2-3): DSGVTQTPKHLITATGQRVTLRCSPRSGDLSVYWYQQSLDQGLQFLIQYYNGEERAKGNILERFSAQQFPDLHSELNLSSLELGDSALYFCASSVNPFTDTQYFGPGTRLTVL.

This clonotype was found many times. Because this beta chain is a stray read in a library intended to capture alpha chains, its abundance should not be given much weight. In DNA form, the CDR3 reads TGTGCCAGTAGTTGGGGAGCATTTAGCAATCAGCCCCAGCATTTT. It codes for CASSWGAFSNQPQHF. The chain combines TRBV19 with TRBJ1-5; no definite D call. The V gene's germline CDR1 is LNHDA and CDR2 SQIVND (reference sequence). Deletions cut 5 bases from V and 0 bases from J, with 11 bases between. The CDR3 extends over 15 amino acids.

The sample holds many counts of this clonotype. The library was built for alpha chains, so this beta chain is an off-target read and its size means little. The DNA for the CDR3 is TGCGCCAGCAGCACGCACCGAAACTCCTACAATGAGCAGTTCTTC. Its translation is CASSTHRNSYNEQFF. The gene calls are TRBV5-1 and TRBJ2-1; no firm D call. Germline V gene sequence: CDR1 SGHRS, CDR2 YFSETQ. The germline V and J ends were trimmed by 4 bases and 0 bases, with 11 bases remaining between them. This CDR3 comprises 15 residues. The complete variable domain, with remaining parts taken from reference TRBV5-1 and TRBJ2-1, reads KAGVTQTPRYLIKTRGQQVTLSCSPISGHRSVSWYQQTPGQGLQFLFEYFSETQRNKGNFPGRFSGRQFSNSRSEMNVSTLELGDSALYLCASSTHRNSYNEQFFGPGTRLTVL.

Relative to its sample, this clonotype is medium-sized (0.01 to 0.1%). Since it is a stray read in a library aimed at alpha chains, this beta chain has a size that is not meaningful. This sequence joins TRBV4-1 and TRBJ1-5; D perhaps matches TRBD1 (5 bases). Trimming stripped 4 bases from V and 5 bases from J, with 15 bases between. The CDR3 consists of 15 residues. Germline values: CDR1 MGHRA, CDR2 YSYEKL. CDR3 residues: CASSPALGAHQPQHF. The DNA for the CDR3 is TGCGCCAGCAGCCCCGCCTTAGGGGCCCATCAGCCCCAGCATTTT.

This clonotype was counted a few times. Because the library targeted alpha chains, this beta chain is an off-target read whose size means little. This chain connects TRBV10-3 to TRBJ1-2, with TRBD1 as a possible D gene (5 bases). The length of the CDR3 is 14 residues. Germline V gives CDR1 ENHRY, CDR2 SYGVKD. The V end was cut by 8 bases, the J end by 6 bases, with 19 bases between. The CDR3 here is CAIAFGGIRNGYTF. The DNA for the CDR3 is TGTGCCATCGCCTTTGGGGGGATTAGGAATGGCTACACCTTC.

In this sample, this clonotype is medium-sized. This beta chain slipped into a library made for alpha chains as a stray read, so its size is not meaningful. The CDR3: CASSYSKSGGANVLTF. CDR3 nucleotide sequence: TGTGCCAGCAGTTATTCCAAATCCGGTGGGGCCAACGTCCTGACTTTC. V gene TRBV6-5 combines with J gene TRBJ2-6; unclear D gene. The CDR3 totals 16 residues. Germline V gene sequence: CDR1 MNHEY, CDR2 SVGAGI. Trimming pared 3 bases from V and 3 bases from J, leaving 12 bases between.

This clonotype occurred many times. This beta chain is a stray read from a library made for alpha chains; its abundance is not meaningful. The chain couples TRBV11-1 to TRBJ2-1; 10 positions match TRBD2. CDR1 is SGHAT, CDR2 FQDESV, per germline (reference sequence). CDR3 length: 14 amino acids. V shed 9 bases, J shed 5 bases, and the junction held 7 bases outside the gene matches. As DNA, the CDR3 is TGTGCCAGTAAGCCGGGACTAGCGAACAATGAGCAGTTCTTC. It codes for CASKPGLANNEQFF.

There are many counts of this clonotype. Within a library made for alpha chains, this beta chain is off target, and its count is uninformative. This chain connects TRBV10-3 to TRBJ1-2; possibly TRBD1 for D (5 bases). V was trimmed by 9 bases and J by 0 bases, leaving 14 bases between them. Germline CDR1 and CDR2: ENHRY and SYGVKD. There are 14 residues in the CDR3. The CDR3 sequence: CAIRGRQANYGYTF. For the CDR3, the DNA is TGTGCCATAAGGGGCAGGCAAGCTAACTATGGCTACACCTTC.

This clonotype qualifies as medium-sized. This beta chain is off target for a library built for alpha chains, so its abundance means little. The chain joins TRBV13 to TRBJ2-3; no reliable D call. V was pared by 6 bases and J by 1 base, with 17 bases between. The CDR3 is made up of 16 amino acids. Per germline, CDR1 PRHDT and CDR2 FYEKMQ (reference sequence). CDR3 residues: CASSYEGPSGTDTQYF. Here the CDR3 DNA reads TGTGCCAGCAGTTACGAAGGCCCAAGTGGCACAGATACGCAGTATTTT.

This clonotype is termed medium-sized. Little can be read into the size of this beta chain, an off-target read in a library designed for alpha chains. V is TRBV12-5 and J is TRBJ2-2; tentative D call: TRBD2 (6 bases). V lost 0 bases, J lost 6 bases, and 14 bases lay in between. Germline-derived CDR1 and CDR2 are LGHNT and FRNRAP. The CDR3 totals 16 residues. The CDR3 nucleotides are TGTGCTAGTGGTTTGGTACTATCGGGGGACCCCGGGGAGCTGTTTTTT. This gives the protein CASGLVLSGDPGELFF.

In its sample, this clonotype is large. This beta chain is a stray read from a library made for alpha chains; its abundance is not meaningful. The V and J genes are TRBV2 and TRBJ1-5; D unresolved. The CDR3 runs to 9 residues. Deletions cut 6 bases from V and 10 bases from J, with 4 bases between. The V gene's germline CDR1 is SNHLY and CDR2 FYNNEI. CDR3 protein: CASSPPQHF. The CDR3 nucleotides are TGTGCCAGCAGCCCTCCCCAGCATTTT.

This clonotype was detected a few times. This beta chain slipped into a library made for alpha chains as a stray read, so its size is not meaningful. CDR3 amino acids: CASSQAKGQDRDTQYF. CDR3 coding DNA: TGTGCCAGCAGCCAGGCGAAGGGACAGGACAGAGATACGCAGTATTTT. The rearrangement links TRBV7-6 to TRBJ2-3; 8 bases match TRBD1. The CDR3 loop spans 16 amino acids. V gave up 5 bases and J gave up 5 bases; unmatched junction bases: 12. Germline lookup yields CDR1 SGHVS and CDR2 FNYEAQ.

This clonotype is deemed medium-sized (0.01 to 0.1%). Because this beta chain is a stray read in a library intended to capture alpha chains, its abundance should not be given much weight. This chain links TRBV5-1 with TRBJ1-2; the match to TRBD1 covers 8 bases. V shed 4 bases and J 2 bases; nucleotides not matched to a gene: 4. Germline V gene lookup returns CDR1 SGHRS and CDR2 YFSETQ. This CDR3 spans 14 amino acids. The CDR3 region has the DNA TGCGCCAGCAGCCAGGACAGGGCGAACTATGGCTACACCTTC. Amino acid sequence: CASSQDRANYGYTF.

Within the sample, this clonotype is medium-sized (0.01 to 0.1%). This beta chain represents an off-target read in a library built for alpha chains; its size is of limited meaning. The chain links TRBV28 to TRBJ1-2; no definite D call. This CDR3 is 12 amino acids long. Germline V gene data show CDR1 as MDHEN and CDR2 as SYDVKM. V was clipped by 2 bases and J by 2 bases, with 3 bases between them. The CDR3 sequence is CASSLNNYGYTF. CDR3 nucleotide sequence: TGTGCCAGCAGTTTAAACAACTATGGCTACACCTTC.

This clonotype ranks as medium-sized. This beta chain lies outside the target of a library built for alpha chains; its clone size means little. V gene TRBV10-3 combines with J gene TRBJ2-5; 9 bases line up with TRBD2. The length of the CDR3 is 17 residues. Germline lookup yields CDR1 ENHRY and CDR2 SYGVKD. The J segment lost 1 base and the V segment lost 10 bases, leaving 16 bases of the junction unmatched. CDR3 DNA: TGTGCCACGAGCCCATTGTCAGCGGGGGGCAGCCAAGAGACCCAGTACTTC. Residues: CATSPLSAGGSQETQYF.

In its sample, this clonotype is medium-sized. With the library built for alpha chains, this beta chain is off target and its frequency is not meaningful. This chain connects TRBV7-9 to TRBJ1-1, with D possibly being TRBD1 (5 bases). Trimming shortened V by 1 base and J by 0 bases, and 9 bases separated the two germline ends. The germline V gene encodes CDR1 SEHNR and CDR2 FQNEAQ (reference sequence). This CDR3 region has 15 residues. CDR3 amino acids: CASSLGGVMNTEAFF. CDR3 sequence (DNA): TGTGCCAGCAGCTTAGGGGGGGTTATGAACACTGAAGCTTTCTTT.

This clonotype has ten or more counts. This beta chain slipped into a library made for alpha chains as a stray read, so its size is not meaningful. The chain is built from TRBV20-1 and TRBJ1-1, with D possibly being TRBD1 (6 bases). V shed 6 bases and J shed 0 bases, with 8 bases lying between them. The CDR3 runs to 12 residues. Germline V gene data show CDR1 as DFQATT and CDR2 as SNEGSKA (reference sequence). CDR3 in DNA: TGCAGTGCCCAGGGGCTGAACACTGAAGCTTTCTTT. Its translation is CSAQGLNTEAFF.

In its sample, this clonotype was seen many times. Because the library targeted alpha chains, this beta chain is an off-target read whose size means little. V usage is TRBV28 and J usage is TRBJ1-5, with 9 bases that match TRBD1. The CDR3 is 17 amino acids. Germline V gives CDR1 MDHEN, CDR2 SYDVKM. The junction had 12 bases not matched to a gene; V was cut back by 6 bases and J by 3 bases. The CDR3 here is CASRVWRGTGTNQPQHF. The CDR3 DNA follows: TGTGCCAGCAGAGTTTGGAGGGGGACAGGGACCAATCAGCCCCAGCATTTT.

Relative to its sample, this clonotype is medium-sized (0.01 to 0.1%). This beta chain represents an off-target read in a library built for alpha chains; its size is of limited meaning. This sequence joins TRBV9 and TRBJ1-2; weak D call: TRBD1 (6 bases). Germline V lookup: CDR1 SGDLS, CDR2 YYNGEE. The CDR3 consists of 15 residues. V dropped 4 bases and J dropped 4 bases, with 17 bases sitting between them. In DNA form, the CDR3 reads TGTGCCAGCAGCCCAGGGACAACCAAGTTCTATGGCTACACCTTC. Translating it yields CASSPGTTKFYGYTF.

This clonotype is termed medium-sized (0.01 to 0.1%). This beta chain slipped into a library made for alpha chains as a stray read, so its size is not meaningful. This rearrangement joins TRBV29-1 to TRBJ2-5; D possibly corresponds to TRBD1 (5 bases). The V gene lost 7 bases and the J gene lost 5 bases, with 17 bases spanning the gap. This CDR3 has 13 amino acids. Looked up from germline, CDR1 is SQVTM and CDR2 is ANQGSEA. CDR3 coding DNA: TGCAGCGCCGTCCCGCAGGGCCTGGAGACCCAGTACTTC. Protein sequence: CSAVPQGLETQYF.